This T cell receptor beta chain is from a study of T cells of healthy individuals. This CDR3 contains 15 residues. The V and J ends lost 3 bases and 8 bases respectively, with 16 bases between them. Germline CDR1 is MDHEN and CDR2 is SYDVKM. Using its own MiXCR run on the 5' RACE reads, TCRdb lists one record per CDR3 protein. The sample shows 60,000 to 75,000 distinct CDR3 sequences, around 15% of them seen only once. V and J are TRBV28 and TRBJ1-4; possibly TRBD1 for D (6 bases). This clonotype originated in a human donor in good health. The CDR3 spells CASSLRGQGREKLFF. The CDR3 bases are TGTGCCAGCAGTTTGCGTGGGCAGGGGAGGGAAAAACTGTTTTTT.